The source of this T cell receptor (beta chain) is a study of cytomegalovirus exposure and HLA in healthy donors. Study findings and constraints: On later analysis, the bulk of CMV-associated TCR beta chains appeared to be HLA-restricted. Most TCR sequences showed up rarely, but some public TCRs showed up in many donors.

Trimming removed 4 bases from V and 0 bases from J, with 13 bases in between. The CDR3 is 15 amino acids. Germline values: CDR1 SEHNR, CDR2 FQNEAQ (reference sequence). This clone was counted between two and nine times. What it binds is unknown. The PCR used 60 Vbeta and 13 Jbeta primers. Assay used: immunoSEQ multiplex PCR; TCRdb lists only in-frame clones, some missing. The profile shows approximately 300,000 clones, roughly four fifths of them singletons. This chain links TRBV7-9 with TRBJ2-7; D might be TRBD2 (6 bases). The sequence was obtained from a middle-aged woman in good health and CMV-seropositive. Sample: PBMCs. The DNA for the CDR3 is TGTGCCAGCAGCTCGGGACTTCTGACCTCCTACGAGCAGTACTTC. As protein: CASSSGLLTSYEQYF.